This T cell receptor beta chain is from a study of PD-L1 blockade in urothelial cancer. Whole-study context: Blood was evaluated 3 weeks (second dose) and 6 weeks after therapy began.

On this clone itself: Its antigen is not identified.

Overall study results and limits: It was durable-benefit patients whose tumor-associated blood clones expanded more at 3 weeks.

Into every PCR, synthetic TCR analog templates were spiked. The method was immunoSEQ multiplex PCR; TCRdb's version includes in-frame clones alone and lacks a portion of them. The table lists roughly 77,000 clones, 84% of them singletons. Documented time point: pretreatment peripheral blood. Sample contribution per patient ranged from 1 to 8, covering pretreatment and on-treatment. The CDR3 is made up of 15 amino acids. CDR1 SGHNT and CDR2 YYREEE come from the germline V gene (reference sequence). V dropped 5 bases and J dropped 4; count of bases not matched to a gene: 7. The chain joins TRBV5-4 to TRBJ2-2; TRBD1 matches 8 bases. The clonotype comes from a woman in her 70s with urothelial cancer. This specimen was PBMCs, taken around atezolizumab (anti-PD-L1) treatment. CDR3 coding DNA: TGTGCCAGCAGTCCTTGGACAGGGCCCACCGGGGAGCTGTTTTTT. Translated: CASSPWTGPTGELFF.